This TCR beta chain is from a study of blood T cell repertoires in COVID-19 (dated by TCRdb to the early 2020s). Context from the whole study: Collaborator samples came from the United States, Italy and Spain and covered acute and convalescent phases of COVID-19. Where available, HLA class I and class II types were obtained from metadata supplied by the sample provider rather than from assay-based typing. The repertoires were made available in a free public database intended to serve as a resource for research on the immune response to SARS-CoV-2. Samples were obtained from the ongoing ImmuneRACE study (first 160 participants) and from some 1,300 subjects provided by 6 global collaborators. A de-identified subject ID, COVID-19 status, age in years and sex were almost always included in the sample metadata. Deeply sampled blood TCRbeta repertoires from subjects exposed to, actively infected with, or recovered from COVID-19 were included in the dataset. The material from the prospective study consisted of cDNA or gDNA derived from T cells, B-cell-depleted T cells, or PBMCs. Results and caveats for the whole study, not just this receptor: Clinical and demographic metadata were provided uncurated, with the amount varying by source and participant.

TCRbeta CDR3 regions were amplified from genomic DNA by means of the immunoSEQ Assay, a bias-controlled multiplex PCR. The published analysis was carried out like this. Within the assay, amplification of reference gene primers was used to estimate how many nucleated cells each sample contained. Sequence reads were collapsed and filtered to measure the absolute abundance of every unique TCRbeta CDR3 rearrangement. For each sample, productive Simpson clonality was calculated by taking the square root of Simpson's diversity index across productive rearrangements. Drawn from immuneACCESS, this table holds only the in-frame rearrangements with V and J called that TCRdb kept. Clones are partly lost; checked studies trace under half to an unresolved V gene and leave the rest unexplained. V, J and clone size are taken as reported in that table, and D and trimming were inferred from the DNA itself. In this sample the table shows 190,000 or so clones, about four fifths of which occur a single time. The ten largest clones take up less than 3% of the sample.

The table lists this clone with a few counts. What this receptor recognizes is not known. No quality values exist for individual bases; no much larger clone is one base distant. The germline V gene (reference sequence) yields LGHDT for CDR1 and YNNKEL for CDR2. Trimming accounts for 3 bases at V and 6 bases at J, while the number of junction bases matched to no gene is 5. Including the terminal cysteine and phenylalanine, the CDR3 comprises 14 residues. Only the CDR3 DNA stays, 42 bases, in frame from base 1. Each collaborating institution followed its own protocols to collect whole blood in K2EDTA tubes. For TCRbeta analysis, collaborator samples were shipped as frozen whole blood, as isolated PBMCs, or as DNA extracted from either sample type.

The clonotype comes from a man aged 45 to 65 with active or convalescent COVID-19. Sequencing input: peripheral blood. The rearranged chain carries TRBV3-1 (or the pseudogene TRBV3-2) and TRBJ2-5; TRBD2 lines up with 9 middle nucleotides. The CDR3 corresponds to CASSQGLAGKTQYF. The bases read TGTGCCAGCAGCCAGGGGCTAGCGGGGAAGACCCAGTACTTC.